This TCR beta chain was sequenced during a study of blood T cells in healthy people across ages. A second PCR, run for about 7 to 11 cycles, used a sample-barcoded 5' primer plus a J-beta primer mix. MiXCR, applied by TCRdb to the 5' RACE reads, yields one record per CDR3 protein. This sample has more than 1,000,000 distinct CDR3 sequences, with approximately 25% found just once. The CDR3 consists of 15 residues. Germline V gene data show CDR1 as MNHEY and CDR2 as SMNVEV (reference sequence). These data were also reused for a study on T cells of mothers and their children.

The clonotype was recovered from a girl aged 2-10 years in good health. The sample taken for sequencing was blood. This chain connects TRBV27 to TRBJ2-5, with TRBD2 identical over 13 bases. The end of the DNA aligns better with TRBJ2-7, so the J call may be wrong. The DNA for the CDR3 is TGTGCCAGCAGGGATGGACTAGCGGGAGAAGGCGAGCAGTACTTC. Residues: CASRDGLAGEGEQYF.